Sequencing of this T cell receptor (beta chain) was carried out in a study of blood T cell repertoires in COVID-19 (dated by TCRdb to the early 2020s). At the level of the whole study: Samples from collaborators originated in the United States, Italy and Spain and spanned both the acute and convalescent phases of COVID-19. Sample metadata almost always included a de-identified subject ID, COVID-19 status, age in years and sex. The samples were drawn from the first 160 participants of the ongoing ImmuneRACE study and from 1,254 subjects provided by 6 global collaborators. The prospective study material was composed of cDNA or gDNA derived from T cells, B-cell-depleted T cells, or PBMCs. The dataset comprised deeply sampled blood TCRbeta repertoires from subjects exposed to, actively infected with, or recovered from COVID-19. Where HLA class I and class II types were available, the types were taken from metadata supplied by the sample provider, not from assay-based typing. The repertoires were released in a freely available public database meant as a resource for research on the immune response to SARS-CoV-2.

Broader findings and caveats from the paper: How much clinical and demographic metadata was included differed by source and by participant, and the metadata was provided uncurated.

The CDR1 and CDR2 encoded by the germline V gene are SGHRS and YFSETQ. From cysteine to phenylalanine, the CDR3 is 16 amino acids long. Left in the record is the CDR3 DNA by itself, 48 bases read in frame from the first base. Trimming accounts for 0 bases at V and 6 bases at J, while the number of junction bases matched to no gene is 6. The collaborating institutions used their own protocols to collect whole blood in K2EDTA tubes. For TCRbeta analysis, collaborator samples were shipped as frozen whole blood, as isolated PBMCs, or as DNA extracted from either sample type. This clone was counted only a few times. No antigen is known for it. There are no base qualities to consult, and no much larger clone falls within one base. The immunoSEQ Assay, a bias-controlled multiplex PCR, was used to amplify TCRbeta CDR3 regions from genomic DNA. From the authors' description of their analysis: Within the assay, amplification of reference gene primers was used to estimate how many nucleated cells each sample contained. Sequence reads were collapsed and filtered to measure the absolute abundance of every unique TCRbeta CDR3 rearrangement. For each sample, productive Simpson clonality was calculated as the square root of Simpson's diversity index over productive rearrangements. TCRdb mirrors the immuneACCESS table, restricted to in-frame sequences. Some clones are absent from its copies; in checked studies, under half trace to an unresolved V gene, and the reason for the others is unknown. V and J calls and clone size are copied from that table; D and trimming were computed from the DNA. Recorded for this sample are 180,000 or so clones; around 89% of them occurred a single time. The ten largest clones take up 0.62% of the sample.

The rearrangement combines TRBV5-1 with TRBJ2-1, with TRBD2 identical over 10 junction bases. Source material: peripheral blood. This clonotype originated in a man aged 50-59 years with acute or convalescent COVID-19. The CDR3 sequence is CASSLAGAGGRNEQFF. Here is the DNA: TGCGCCAGCAGCTTGGCCGGAGCGGGAGGGCGCAATGAGCAGTTCTTC.